A single sample is the source of the 7 T cell receptor beta chains below, sequenced in a study of cytomegalovirus exposure and HLA in healthy donors. The PCR made use of 60 Vbeta and 13 Jbeta primers. Clones were read by immunoSEQ multiplex PCR, and TCRdb kept only the in-frame ones, dropping some. The sample has 84,000 or so clones; roughly 80% are singletons. Material for sequencing was PBMCs. Receptor source: a male donor in good health and CMV-seronegative.

The CDR3 spells CASMVGAGQPQHF. DNA of the CDR3: TGCGCCAGCATGGTGGGGGCAGGGCAGCCCCAGCATTTT. This chain links TRBV10-2 with TRBJ1-5; maybe TRBD1 (6 bases). Germline CDR1 reads WSHSY; CDR2 reads SAAADI. Trimming removed 7 bases at V and 7 bases at J, with 14 bases between. The CDR3 loop spans 13 amino acids.

The chain is built from TRBV7-8 and TRBJ2-6, with D possibly matching TRBD1 (6 bases). The V gene's germline CDR1 is SGHVS and CDR2 FQNEAQ. Between the trimmed V and J ends, which lost 5 bases and 4 bases, there was a span of 21 bases. This CDR3 is 18 amino acids long. The CDR3 DNA sequence: TGTGCCAGCAGCGTCTGGGGACAAGACTCGTCCGGGGCCAACGTCCTGACTTTC. It codes for CASSVWGQDSSGANVLTF.

The V and J genes are TRBV29-1 and TRBJ2-7, with a possible D match to TRBD2 (5 bases). The CDR3 has 14 residues. Germline-derived CDR1 and CDR2 are SQVTM and ANQGSEA. V was cut by 7 bases and J by 2 bases, with 18 bases left in between. CDR3 nucleotides: TGCAGCGCGGAACTAGTTGAGAAGCCCTACGAGCAGTACTTC. Translating gives CSAELVEKPYEQYF.

This clone came up a few times. The chain joins TRBV7-9 to TRBJ2-5; 8 bases fit TRBD1. J was trimmed by 1 base and V by 1 base; bases with no gene match: 5. The CDR3 extends over 16 amino acids. CDR1 and CDR2 from the germline V gene are SEHNR and FQNEAQ (reference sequence). The CDR3 bases are TGTGCCAGCAGCTTAGACTGGACAGGGACCCAAGAGACCCAGTACTTC. It is translated as CASSLDWTGTQETQYF.

The chain joins TRBV6-5 to TRBJ1-5, with D unclear. The CDR3 is 15 residues long. V lost 5 bases, J lost 0 bases, and 11 bases lay in between. Germline loops: CDR1 MNHEY, CDR2 SVGAGI. This CDR3 reads CASSPLAHSNQPQHF. CDR3 DNA sequence: TGTGCCAGCAGTCCCCTAGCTCATAGCAATCAGCCCCAGCATTTT.

The rearrangement uses TRBV25-1 and TRBJ1-1; 11 bases are a match to TRBD1. This CDR3 is 16 amino acids long. J lost 5 bases, V lost 4 bases, and 9 bases had no gene match. CDR1 is MGHDK, CDR2 SYGVNS, per germline. The CDR3, as DNA: TGTGCCAGCAGTGTCGGGACAGGGGGTTTAAGGACTGAAGCTTTCTTT. As protein: CASSVGTGGLRTEAFF.

The gene calls are TRBV25-1 and TRBJ1-2; tentative D call: TRBD1 (5 bases). This CDR3 spans 13 amino acids. Looked up from germline, CDR1 is MGHDK and CDR2 is SYGVNS. The germline V and J ends were trimmed by 5 bases and 4 bases, with 11 bases remaining between them. Here the CDR3 reads CASSWGLGYGYTF. In nucleotides, the CDR3 is TGTGCCAGCAGTTGGGGCCTGGGCTATGGCTACACCTTC.